This section outlines one TCR beta chain sequence together with its context. Its target is not known. Germline V gives CDR1 GTSNPN, CDR2 SVGIG (reference sequence). V gave up 4 bases and J gave up 5 bases; unmatched junction bases: 11. There are 15 residues in the CDR3. This record belongs to a study of cytomegalovirus exposure and HLA in healthy donors. Background on the study: Of all 400 or so donors who were genotyped, roughly 85% belonged to the Caucasian-associated ancestry cluster.

PCR employed 60 Vbeta and 13 Jbeta primers. The authors' processing: Later, roughly 77 million unique TCR beta chains were counted in an analysis, and approximately 10 million of them were shared. Profiling relied on immunoSEQ multiplex PCR, and the TCRdb table lists in-frame clones only, not all of them. V, J and clone size derive from that table, while D and trimming were established from the DNA sequence. Here the sample spans 150,000 to 200,000 clones, 60% to 80% being singletons. Whole-study findings and limits: The majority of TCR sequences were rare, yet some public TCRs appeared in many donors.

Specimen: PBMCs. This chain uses TRBV30 with TRBJ1-1; 9 positions match TRBD1. The origin of this receptor is a man aged 18 to 30 in good health and CMV-seropositive. The CDR3 is CAWIPMTGGRTEAFF. The CDR3 nucleotides read TGTGCCTGGATCCCCATGACAGGGGGGAGGACTGAAGCTTTCTTT.